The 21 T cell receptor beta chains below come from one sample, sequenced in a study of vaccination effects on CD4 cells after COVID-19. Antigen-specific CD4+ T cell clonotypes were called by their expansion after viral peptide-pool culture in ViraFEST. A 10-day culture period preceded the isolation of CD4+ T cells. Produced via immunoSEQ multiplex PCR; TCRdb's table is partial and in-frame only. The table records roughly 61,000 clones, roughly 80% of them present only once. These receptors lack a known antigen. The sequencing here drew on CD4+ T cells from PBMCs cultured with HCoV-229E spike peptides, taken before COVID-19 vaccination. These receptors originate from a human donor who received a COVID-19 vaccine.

The CDR3 DNA sequence: TGTGCCAGCAACTCCGGGGGCGCAATGAACACTGAAGCTTTCTTT. Translation: CASNSGGAMNTEAFF. This rearrangement joins TRBV6-5 to TRBJ1-1; possibly TRBD1 for D (6 bases). The germline V gene encodes CDR1 MNHEY and CDR2 SVGAGI. This CDR3 spans 15 amino acids. V lost 7 bases to trimming and J lost 0 bases, with 15 bases between them.

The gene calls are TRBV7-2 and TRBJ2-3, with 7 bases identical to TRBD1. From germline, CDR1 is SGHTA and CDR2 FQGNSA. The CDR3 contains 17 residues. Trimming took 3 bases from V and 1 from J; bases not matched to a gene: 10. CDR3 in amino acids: CASSFSRGQGGTDTQYF. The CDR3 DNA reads TGTGCCAGCAGCTTTAGCCGGGGCCAGGGGGGCACAGATACGCAGTATTTT.

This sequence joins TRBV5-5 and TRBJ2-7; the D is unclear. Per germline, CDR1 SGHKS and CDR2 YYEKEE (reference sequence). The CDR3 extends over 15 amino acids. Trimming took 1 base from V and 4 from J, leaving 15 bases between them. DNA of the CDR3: TGTGCCAGCAGCTTGAAGGACGGTGACCAATACGAGCAGTACGTC. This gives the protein CASSLKDGDQYEQYV.

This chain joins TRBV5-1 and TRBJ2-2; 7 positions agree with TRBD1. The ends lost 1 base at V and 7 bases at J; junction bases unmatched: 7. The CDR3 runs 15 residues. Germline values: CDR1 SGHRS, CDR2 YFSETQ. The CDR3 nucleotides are TGCGCCAGCAGCTTGAACACAGGGGATAGCGGGGAGCTGTTTTTT. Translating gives CASSLNTGDSGELFF.

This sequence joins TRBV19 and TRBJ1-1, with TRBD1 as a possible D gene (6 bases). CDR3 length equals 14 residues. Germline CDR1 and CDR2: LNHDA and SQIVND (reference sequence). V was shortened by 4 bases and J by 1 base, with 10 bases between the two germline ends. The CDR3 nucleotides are TGTGCCAGTAGTAGTGGGGGCGGGAACACTGAAGCTTTCTTT. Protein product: CASSSGGGNTEAFF. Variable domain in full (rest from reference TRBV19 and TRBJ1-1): DGGITQSPKYLFRKEGQNVTLSCEQNLNHDAMYWYRQDPGQGLRLIYYSQIVNDFQKGDIAEGYSVSREKKESFPLTVTSAQKNPTAFYLCASSSGGGNTEAFFGQGTRLTVV.

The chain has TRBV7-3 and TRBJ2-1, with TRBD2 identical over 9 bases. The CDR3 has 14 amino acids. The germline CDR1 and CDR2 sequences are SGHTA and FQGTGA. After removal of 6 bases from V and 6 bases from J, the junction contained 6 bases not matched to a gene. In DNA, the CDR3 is TGTGCCAGCAGTTCGCGGGGGGGCGGCAATGAGCAGTTCTTC. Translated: CASSSRGGGNEQFF.

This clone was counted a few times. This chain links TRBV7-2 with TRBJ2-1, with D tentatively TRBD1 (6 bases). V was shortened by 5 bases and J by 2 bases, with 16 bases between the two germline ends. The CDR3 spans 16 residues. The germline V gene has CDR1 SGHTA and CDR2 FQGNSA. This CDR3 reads CASSQTGTRTYNEQFF. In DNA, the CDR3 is TGTGCCAGCAGCCAGACTGGGACAAGAACCTACAATGAGCAGTTCTTC. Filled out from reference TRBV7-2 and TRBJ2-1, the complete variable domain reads GAGVSQSPSNKVTEKGKDVELRCDPISGHTALYWYRQSLGQGLEFLIYFQGNSAPDKSGLPSDRFSAERTGGSVSTLTIQRTQQEDSAVYLCASSQTGTRTYNEQFFGPGTRLTVL.

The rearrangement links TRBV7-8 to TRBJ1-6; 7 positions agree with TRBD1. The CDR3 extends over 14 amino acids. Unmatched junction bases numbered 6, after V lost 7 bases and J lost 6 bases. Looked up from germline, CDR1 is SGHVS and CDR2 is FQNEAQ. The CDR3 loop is CASTGTVSNSPLHF. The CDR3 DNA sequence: TGTGCCAGCACCGGGACAGTGAGTAATTCACCCCTCCACTTT.

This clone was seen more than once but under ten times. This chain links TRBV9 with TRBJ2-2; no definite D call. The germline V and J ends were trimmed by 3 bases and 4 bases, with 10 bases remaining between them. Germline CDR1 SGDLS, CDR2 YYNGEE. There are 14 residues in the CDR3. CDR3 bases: TGTGCCAGCAGCGATCGGGTCGGCACCGGGGAGCTGTTTTTT. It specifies CASSDRVGTGELFF.

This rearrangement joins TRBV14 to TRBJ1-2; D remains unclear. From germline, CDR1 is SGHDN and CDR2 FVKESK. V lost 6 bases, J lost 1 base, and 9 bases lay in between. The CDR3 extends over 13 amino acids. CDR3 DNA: TGTGCCAGCAGTCCTGGACGTAACTATGGCTACACCTTC. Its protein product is CASSPGRNYGYTF.

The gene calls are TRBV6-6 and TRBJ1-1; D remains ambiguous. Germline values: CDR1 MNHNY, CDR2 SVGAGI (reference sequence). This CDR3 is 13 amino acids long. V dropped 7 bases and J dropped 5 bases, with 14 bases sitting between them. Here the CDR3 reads CASTQKGETEAFF. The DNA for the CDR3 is TGTGCCAGCACTCAAAAGGGAGAAACTGAAGCTTTCTTT.

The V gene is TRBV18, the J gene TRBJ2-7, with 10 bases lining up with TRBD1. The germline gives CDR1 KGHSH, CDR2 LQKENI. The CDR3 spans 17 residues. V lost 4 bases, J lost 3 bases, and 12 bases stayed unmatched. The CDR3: CASSLSLPGQGSYEQYV. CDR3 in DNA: TGTGCCAGCTCACTTTCATTACCGGGACAGGGGAGCTACGAGCAGTACGTC.

CDR3 coding DNA: TGTGCCAGCAGCAAAGACAAGAGGTCCCAGAAAGCCCAGCATTTT. Translated, it gives CASSKDKRSQKAQHF. This chain links TRBV21-1 with TRBJ1-5. TRBV21-1 is labeled a pseudogene. This CDR3 is 15 amino acids long.

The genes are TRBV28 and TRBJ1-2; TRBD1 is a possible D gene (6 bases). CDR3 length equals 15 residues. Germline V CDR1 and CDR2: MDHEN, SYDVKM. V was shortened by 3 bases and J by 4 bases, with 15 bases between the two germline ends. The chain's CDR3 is CASSFYLDRSYGYTF. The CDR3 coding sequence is TGTGCCAGCAGTTTCTACCTCGACAGGAGCTATGGCTACACCTTC.

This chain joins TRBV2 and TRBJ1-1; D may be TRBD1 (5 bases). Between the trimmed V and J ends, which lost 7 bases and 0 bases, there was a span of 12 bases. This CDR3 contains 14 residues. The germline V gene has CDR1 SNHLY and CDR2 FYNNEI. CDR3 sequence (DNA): TGTGCCAGCATCAGAGGGGTTTTGAACACTGAAGCTTTCTTT. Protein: CASIRGVLNTEAFF. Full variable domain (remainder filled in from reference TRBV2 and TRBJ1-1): EPEVTQTPSHQVTQMGQEVILRCVPISNHLYFYWYRQILGQKVEFLVSFYNNEISEKSEIFDDQFSVERPDGSNFTLKIRSTKLEDSAMYFCASIRGVLNTEAFFGQGTRLTVV.

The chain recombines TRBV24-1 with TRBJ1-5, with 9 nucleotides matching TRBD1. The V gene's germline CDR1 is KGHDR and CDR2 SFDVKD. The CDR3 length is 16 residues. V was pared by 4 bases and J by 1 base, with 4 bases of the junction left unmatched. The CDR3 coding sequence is TGTGCCACCAGTGACCAACAGGGGGCAAGCAATCAGCCCCAGCATTTT. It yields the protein CATSDQQGASNQPQHF.

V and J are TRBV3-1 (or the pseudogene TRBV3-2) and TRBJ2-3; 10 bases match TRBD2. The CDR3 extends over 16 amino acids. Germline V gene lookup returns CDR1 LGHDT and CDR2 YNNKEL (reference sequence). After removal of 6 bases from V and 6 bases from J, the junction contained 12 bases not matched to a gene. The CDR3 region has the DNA TGTGCCAGCAGATCGAGCGGGGGGGTCAATTGGGATACGCAGTATTTT. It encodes CASRSSGGVNWDTQYF.

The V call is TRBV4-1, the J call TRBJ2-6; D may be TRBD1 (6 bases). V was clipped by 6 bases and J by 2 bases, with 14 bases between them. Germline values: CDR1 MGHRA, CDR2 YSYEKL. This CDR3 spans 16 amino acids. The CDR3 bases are TGCGCCAGCAGGCATCATCAGGGGACTGGGGCCAACGTCCTGACTTTC. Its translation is CASRHHQGTGANVLTF.

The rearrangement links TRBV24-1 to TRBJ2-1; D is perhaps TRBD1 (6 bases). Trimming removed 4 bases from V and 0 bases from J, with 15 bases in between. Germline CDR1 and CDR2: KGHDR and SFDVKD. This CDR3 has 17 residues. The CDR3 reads CATSDRQVTSSYNEQFF. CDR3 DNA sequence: TGTGCCACCAGTGACCGACAGGTTACTAGCTCCTACAATGAGCAGTTCTTC.

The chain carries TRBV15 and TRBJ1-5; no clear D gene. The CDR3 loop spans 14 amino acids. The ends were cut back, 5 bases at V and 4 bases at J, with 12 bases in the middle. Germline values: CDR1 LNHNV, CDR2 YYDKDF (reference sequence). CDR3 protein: CATSPEVTNQPQHF. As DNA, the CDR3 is TGTGCCACCAGCCCGGAGGTAACTAATCAGCCCCAGCATTTT.

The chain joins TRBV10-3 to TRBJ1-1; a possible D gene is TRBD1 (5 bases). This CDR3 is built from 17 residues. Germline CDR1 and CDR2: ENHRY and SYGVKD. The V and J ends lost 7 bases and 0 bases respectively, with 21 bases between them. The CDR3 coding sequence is TGTGCCATCACGAGGCAGGGTATTTCCTGGATGAACACTGAAGCTTTCTTT. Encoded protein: CAITRQGISWMNTEAFF.